These 30 T cell receptor beta chains were sequenced from one sample in a study of T cell responses to AZD1222 COVID-19 vaccine. Sequencing was performed with immunoSEQ multiplex PCR; in TCRdb, only in-frame clones are kept and a portion is missing. The sample gives 90,000 to 100,000 clones, about 90% of which show up once; around 2.7% is in the top ten. The sample here was peripheral blood, taken on day 0 of AZD1222 vaccination. Receptors were obtained from an adult in good health.

With regard to this clone: Other DNA sequences in the same sample also yield this CDR3. This chain uses TRBV6-5 with TRBJ2-1; 14 bases match TRBD2. Germline CDR1 reads MNHEY; CDR2 reads SVGAGI. The V segment lost 4 bases and the J segment 4 bases; nucleotides outside the gene matches: 3. The CDR3 is 16 residues long. CDR3 bases: TGTGCCAGCAGTTCCCGGACTAGCGGGGGGTACAATGAGCAGTTCTTC. Translation gives CASSSRTSGGYNEQFF.

V usage is TRBV7-9 and J usage is TRBJ1-1; no clear D gene. The germline V and J ends were trimmed by 6 bases and 0 bases, with 5 bases remaining between them. Germline V lookup: CDR1 SEHNR, CDR2 FQNEAQ (reference sequence). The length of the CDR3 is 12 residues. For the CDR3, the DNA is TGTGCCAGCAGTCAAATGAACACTGAAGCTTTCTTT. Protein sequence: CASSQMNTEAFF.

The chain combines TRBV15 with TRBJ1-2, with TRBD1 identical over 10 bases. Losses at the gene ends were 3 bases for V and 5 bases for J; bases not matched to a gene: 6. Germline loops: CDR1 LNHNV, CDR2 YYDKDF (reference sequence). The CDR3 totals 15 residues. The CDR3 nucleotides read TGTGCCACCAGCAGGGGGACAGGGGCTGGGTATGGCTACACCTTC. Its protein is CATSRGTGAGYGYTF.

The V call is TRBV20-1, the J call TRBJ2-4, with a tentative D call TRBD2 (5 bases). Germline CDR1 and CDR2: DFQATT and SNEGSKA (reference sequence). With 5 bases removed from V and 6 bases from J, the gap between germline ends came to 8 bases. This CDR3 comprises 11 residues. The CDR3, as DNA: TGCAGTGCTCCTCGGGGAAACATTCAGTACTTC. This sequence encodes CSAPRGNIQYF.

CDR3 sequence reads: CASSVDRAGTGNTIYF. The CDR3 DNA reads TGTGCCAGCAGCGTGGACAGGGCAGGCACTGGAAACACCATATATTTT. J is TRBJ1-3 and V is TRBV7-8; 8 bases align to TRBD1. The CDR3 is 16 residues long. Germline V gene sequence: CDR1 SGHVS, CDR2 FQNEAQ. With 5 bases clipped from V and 2 bases from J, the junction kept 8 bases outside the gene matches.

The rearrangement joins TRBV7-8 to TRBJ2-1; a possible D gene is TRBD2 (6 bases). The CDR3 contains 15 residues. Germline CDR1 is SGHVS and CDR2 is FQNEAQ. The germline V and J ends were trimmed by 5 bases and 3 bases, with 14 bases remaining between them. The CDR3 DNA follows: TGTGCCAGCAGCCCACGGGGGAATCTCTACAATGAGCAGTTCTTC. Protein: CASSPRGNLYNEQFF. The full variable domain, with the rest looked up from reference TRBV7-8 and TRBJ2-1, is GAGVSQSPRYKVAKRGQDVALRCDPISGHVSLFWYQQALGQGPEFLTYFQNEAQLDKSGLPSDRFFAERPEGSVSTLKIQRTQQEDSAVYLCASSPRGNLYNEQFFGPGTRLTVL.

This chain joins TRBV6-5 and TRBJ2-7; the D gene is possibly TRBD2 (5 bases). CDR3 length: 15 amino acids. In germline, CDR1 is MNHEY, CDR2 SVGAGI. V lost 0 bases and J 3 bases, leaving 12 bases between the germline ends. CDR3 amino acids: CASSYSSGKSYEQYV. DNA for the CDR3: TGTGCCAGCAGTTACTCATCCGGGAAGAGCTACGAGCAGTACGTC.

The rearrangement joins TRBV6-4 to TRBJ1-5; D is possibly TRBD1 (6 bases). V dropped 6 bases and J dropped 6 bases, with 15 bases sitting between them. This CDR3 is built from 14 residues. From germline, CDR1 is MRHNA and CDR2 SNTAGT. The CDR3 protein is CASSPQGNGQPQHF. The DNA for the CDR3 is TGTGCCAGCAGCCCCCAGGGGAATGGTCAGCCCCAGCATTTT.

The chain recombines TRBV7-2 with TRBJ2-5; no clear D. Trimming removed 3 bases from V and 1 base from J, with 3 bases in between. CDR1 is SGHTA, CDR2 FQGNSA, per germline. The CDR3 is 12 residues long. CDR3 DNA: TGTGCCAGCAGCTTGGGCCAAGAGACCCAGTACTTC. This gives the protein CASSLGQETQYF.

The CDR3 DNA reads TGTGCCAGCAGCCACCCCGGGAATGAGCAGTTCTTC. Its translation is CASSHPGNEQFF. The V gene is TRBV12-3 or TRBV12-4, the J gene TRBJ2-1; D gene unclear. The CDR3 spans 12 residues. V lost 6 bases, J lost 7 bases, and 10 bases lay in between.

This rearrangement joins TRBV19 to TRBJ1-2; D is uncertain. The germline CDR1 and CDR2 sequences are LNHDA and SQIVND (reference sequence). Trimming took 9 bases from V and 7 from J, leaving 12 bases between them. The CDR3 length is 11 residues. CDR3 residues: CASRTLRGYTF. CDR3 nucleotide sequence: TGTGCCAGCCGTACTCTCCGTGGCTACACCTTC.

The V gene is TRBV5-5, the J gene TRBJ2-1, with TRBD2 as a possible D gene (6 bases). The CDR3 loop spans 14 amino acids. The germline CDR1 and CDR2 sequences are SGHKS and YYEKEE (reference sequence). V gave up 2 bases and J gave up 5 bases, with 11 bases separating them. The CDR3 region is CASSLGTQHNEQFF. The CDR3 nucleotides read TGTGCCAGCAGCTTAGGGACTCAACACAATGAGCAGTTCTTC.

The chain carries TRBV19 and TRBJ2-1; 12 nucleotides align to TRBD1. This CDR3 has 14 residues. Trimming at V came to 3 bases and at J to 8 bases, leaving 2 bases not matched to a gene. Germline loops: CDR1 LNHDA, CDR2 SQIVND (reference sequence). As DNA, the CDR3 is TGTGCCAGTAGTATGGGACAGGGGGCCGATGAGCAGTTCTTC. This translates into CASSMGQGADEQFF.

This sequence joins TRBV9 and TRBJ1-2; no reliable D call. Trimming took 0 bases from V and 4 from J, leaving 13 bases between them. Germline values: CDR1 SGDLS, CDR2 YYNGEE. This CDR3 comprises 15 residues. The CDR3: CASSVEAAGSYGYTF. For the CDR3, the DNA is TGTGCCAGCAGCGTAGAGGCAGCCGGGAGCTATGGCTACACCTTC.

The chain carries TRBV7-9 and TRBJ2-1, with TRBD2 identical over 9 bases. Germline assignment: CDR1 SEHNR and CDR2 FQNEAQ (reference sequence). With V trimmed by 5 bases and J by 12 bases, 5 bases remained unmatched. The CDR3 has 12 amino acids. For the CDR3, the DNA is TGTGCCAGCAGCAACACAGCGGGGGGGCAGTTCTTC. This codes for CASSNTAGGQFF.

The CDR3 here is CASSQVQTFHNSPLHF. The CDR3 bases are TGTGCCAGCAGCCAAGTCCAAACCTTTCATAATTCACCCCTCCACTTT. The chain is built from TRBV3-1 (or the pseudogene TRBV3-2) and TRBJ1-6; D unclear. Germline V gives CDR1 LGHDT, CDR2 YNNKEL (reference sequence). CDR3 length: 16 amino acids. V dropped 1 base and J dropped 5 bases, with 12 bases sitting between them.

The rearrangement uses TRBV9 and TRBJ2-5, with 9 positions matching TRBD2. Germline CDR1 SGDLS, CDR2 YYNGEE. The CDR3 extends over 14 amino acids. V was clipped by 8 bases and J by 3 bases; unmatched bases: 8. CDR3 protein: CASKPGLAEETQYF. The DNA for the CDR3 is TGTGCCAGTAAACCGGGACTAGCAGAAGAGACCCAGTACTTC.

This clone occurred once. CDR3 sequence (DNA): TGCGCCAGCAGCCCCCGACAGGGGGCGAACTATGGCTACACCTTC. Protein product: CASSPRQGANYGYTF. The chain couples TRBV4-1 to TRBJ1-2; 10 bases align to TRBD1. The ends lost 4 bases at V and 2 bases at J; junction bases unmatched: 4. The CDR3 is 15 amino acids. Germline CDR1 is MGHRA and CDR2 is YSYEKL.

The chain links TRBV6-5 to TRBJ2-1, with D maybe TRBD2 (6 bases). The CDR3 has 13 amino acids. The V end lost 5 bases, the J end lost 8 bases, and 13 bases lay between the germline ends. The germline gives CDR1 MNHEY, CDR2 SVGAGI. This chain's CDR3 is CASSTGGRDEQFF. CDR3 in DNA: TGTGCCAGCAGTACCGGGGGTCGGGATGAGCAGTTCTTC.

The chain joins TRBV7-9 to TRBJ1-1; D not resolved. CDR3 length equals 12 residues. CDR1 is SEHNR, CDR2 FQNEAQ, per germline (reference sequence). V dropped 7 bases and J dropped 7 bases, with 13 bases sitting between them. The CDR3 region has the DNA TGTGCCAGCACCGAGGGCACCCTTGAAGCTTTCTTT. It is translated as CASTEGTLEAFF.

This clone was observed a handful of times. The chain carries TRBV19 and TRBJ2-2, with 7 bases that match TRBD1. Germline-derived CDR1 and CDR2 are LNHDA and SQIVND (reference sequence). The CDR3 loop spans 16 amino acids. V lost 0 bases and J lost 4; bases outside the gene matches: 5. The CDR3: CASSIDLAGGTGELFF. Written as DNA, the CDR3 is TGTGCCAGTAGTATAGATTTGGCAGGGGGCACCGGGGAGCTGTTTTTT. Full variable domain (rest looked up from reference TRBV19 and TRBJ2-2): DGGITQSPKYLFRKEGQNVTLSCEQNLNHDAMYWYRQDPGQGLRLIYYSQIVNDFQKGDIAEGYSVSREKKESFPLTVTSAQKNPTAFYLCASSIDLAGGTGELFFGEGSRLTVL.

The chain couples TRBV24-1 to TRBJ1-5; maybe TRBD1 (5 bases). Germline assignment: CDR1 KGHDR and CDR2 SFDVKD. Trimming pared 4 bases from V and 2 bases from J, leaving 14 bases between. CDR3 size: 16 residues. CDR3 sequence (DNA): TGTGCCACCAGTGACCAAGACGGGGGTGGCAATCAGCCCCAGCATTTT. This encodes CATSDQDGGGNQPQHF.

The chain is built from TRBV12-3 or TRBV12-4 and TRBJ1-1; D may be TRBD1 (6 bases). The CDR3 extends over 13 amino acids. V dropped 3 bases and J dropped 2 bases, with 7 bases sitting between them. The CDR3 DNA is TGTGCCAGCAGTTTGGGGGCCAACACTGAAGCTTTCTTT. Residues: CASSLGANTEAFF.

The rearrangement links TRBV6-1 to TRBJ1-6, with 12 bases matching TRBD1. V shed 2 bases, J shed 9 bases, and the junction held 8 bases outside the gene matches. The germline CDR1 and CDR2 sequences are MNHNS and SASEGT. This CDR3 comprises 17 residues. CDR3: CASSELGQGARGSPLHF. The CDR3 bases are TGTGCCAGCAGTGAACTGGGACAGGGGGCTCGAGGTTCACCCCTCCACTTT.

The chain joins TRBV20-1 to TRBJ1-1, with D unresolved. Germline-derived CDR1 and CDR2 are DFQATT and SNEGSKA (reference sequence). V lost 3 bases, J lost 1 base, and 9 bases lay in between. The CDR3 sequence is 13 residues long. The CDR3 protein is CSASRQRNTEAFF. The CDR3 coding sequence is TGCAGTGCTAGTAGGCAGCGGAACACTGAAGCTTTCTTT.

Of note for this clone: Mismatch with germline at one junction end may stem from a read error. The CDR3, as DNA: TGTGCCAGCAGCTTGCAGGGGGAAAATTCACCCCTCCACTTT. The encoded protein is CASSLQGENSPLHF. V gene TRBV5-1 combines with J gene TRBJ1-6; the match to TRBD1 covers 7 bases. The CDR3 consists of 14 residues. CDR1 and CDR2 (germline): SGHRS, YFSETQ. The full variable domain, with the rest looked up from reference TRBV5-1 and TRBJ1-6, is KAGVTQTPRYLIKTRGQQVTLSCSPISGHRSVSWYQQTPGQGLQFLFEYFSETQRNKGNFPGRFSGRQFSNSRSEMNVSTLELGDSALYLCASSLQGENSPLHFGNGTRLTVT.

The V call is TRBV2, the J call TRBJ1-6; unclear D gene. With 4 bases removed from V and 10 bases from J, the gap between germline ends came to 14 bases. Per germline, CDR1 SNHLY and CDR2 FYNNEI. The CDR3 sequence is 14 residues long. CDR3 sequence (DNA): TGTGCCAGCAGTGCCCCGGCGGGTCAATCACCCCTCCACTTT. This sequence encodes CASSAPAGQSPLHF.

This chain connects TRBV18 to TRBJ1-2; no clear D gene. The CDR3 length is 14 residues. Trimming removed 0 bases from V and 8 bases from J, with 13 bases in between. Germline values: CDR1 KGHSH, CDR2 LQKENI. CDR3 nucleotide sequence: TGTGCCAGCTCACCACCGGGAGGTAACTTCGGCTACACCTTC. It yields the protein CASSPPGGNFGYTF.

V is TRBV4-3 and J is TRBJ2-4; 11 nucleotides align to TRBD1. The V segment lost 4 bases and the J segment 8 bases; nucleotides outside the gene matches: 1. Per germline, CDR1 LGHNA and CDR2 YSLEER. This CDR3 region has 13 residues. CDR3 in amino acids: CASSRGQGDIQYF. CDR3 nucleotides: TGCGCCAGCAGCCGGGGACAGGGGGACATTCAGTACTTC.

The rearrangement uses TRBV7-2 and TRBJ1-1; D gene uncertain. The germline CDR1 and CDR2 sequences are SGHTA and FQGNSA. V lost 5 bases to trimming and J lost 8 bases, with 18 bases between them. The CDR3 runs to 14 residues. The DNA for the CDR3 is TGTGCCAGCAGCCGGCAGGAGGTTCGAAGCGAAGCTTTCTTT. Residues: CASSRQEVRSEAFF.